The 32 T cell receptor beta chains listed next were all sequenced from one sample in a study of technical replicates of blood from four donors (dated by TCRdb to 2016 to 2017). The method behind the library was the immunoSEQ multiplex PCR assay. TCRdb provides this immuneACCESS table in a form limited to in-frame rearrangements. Some clones are lacking; in checked studies, under half of them reflect an unresolved V gene, and why the rest are absent is not known. The sample table shows around 58,000 clones, and around 87% are seen once. The ten top clones hold 5.2% of the sample. The sample consisted of PBMCs. These receptors came from a human donor in good health. Some clones in this sample may be carry-over from other donors' samples.

The J gene is TRBJ2-5, the V gene TRBV11-2; 10 bases are shared with TRBD2. V trimming: 4 bases; J trimming: 5 bases; junction bases outside the gene matches: 4. This CDR3 is 14 amino acids long. Germline CDR1 reads SGHAT; CDR2 reads FQNNGV. CDR3 in DNA: TGTGCCAGCAGCTACCGAGCGGGGGGGGAGACCCAGTACTTC. Amino acids: CASSYRAGGETQYF.

The V and J genes are TRBV30 and TRBJ2-3; D is unresolved. The CDR3 is 12 amino acids. V was cut by 3 bases and J by 0 bases, with 4 bases left in between. The germline V gene encodes CDR1 GTSNPN and CDR2 SVGIG (reference sequence). The CDR3 sequence: CAWSGSTDTQYF. The CDR3 coding sequence is TGTGCCTGGAGCGGGAGCACAGATACGCAGTATTTT.

The rearrangement links TRBV2 to TRBJ1-6, with 11 nucleotides matching TRBD1. The ends lost 6 bases at V and 9 bases at J; junction bases unmatched: 4. Germline V gives CDR1 SNHLY, CDR2 FYNNEI. CDR3 size: 14 residues. The CDR3 coding sequence is TGTGCCAGCAGAGGACAGGGGGCGCGTTCACCCCTCCACTTT. Translation gives CASRGQGARSPLHF.

V is TRBV2 and J is TRBJ2-2; weak D call: TRBD2 (5 bases). This CDR3 contains 14 residues. CDR1 is SNHLY, CDR2 FYNNEI, per germline. Trimming cost V 7 bases and J 5 bases, with 14 bases left between them. CDR3 loop: CASISGFRTGELFF. As DNA, the CDR3 is TGTGCCAGCATCTCGGGATTCAGAACCGGGGAGCTGTTTTTT.

V gene TRBV11-2 combines with J gene TRBJ1-1; perhaps TRBD1 as D (5 bases). The CDR3 contains 12 residues. The V gene's germline CDR1 is SGHAT and CDR2 FQNNGV. V was cut by 4 bases and J by 4 bases, with 7 bases left in between. CDR3 DNA: TGTGCCAGCAGCTCCGGGGGCACTGAAGCTTTCTTT. Protein: CASSSGGTEAFF.

The chain has TRBV6-6 and TRBJ2-5; the D gene is possibly TRBD2 (5 bases). V lost 8 bases and J lost 0, with 10 bases in between. This CDR3 region has 13 residues. Looked up from germline, CDR1 is MNHNY and CDR2 is SVGAGI (reference sequence). CDR3 region: CASQRAYQETQYF. The DNA of the CDR3 is TGTGCCAGCCAGAGGGCCTACCAAGAGACCCAGTACTTC.

This chain links TRBV16 with TRBJ1-6; D remains unclear. This CDR3 spans 16 amino acids. Trimming stripped 1 base from V and 0 bases from J, with 7 bases between. Germline V gene lookup returns CDR1 KGHSY and CDR2 FQNENV. CDR3 coding DNA: TGTGCCAGCAGCCAATTTCCGAGCTCCTATAATTCACCCCTCCACTTT. Its protein is CASSQFPSSYNSPLHF. The whole variable domain, filled in from reference TRBV16 and TRBJ1-6, reads GEEVAQTPKHLVRGEGQKAKLYCAPIKGHSYVFWYQQVLKNEFKFLISFQNENVFDETGMPKERFSAKCLPNSPCSLEIQATKLEDSAVYFCASSQFPSSYNSPLHFGNGTRLTVT.

The rearrangement joins TRBV6-5 to TRBJ2-5; 8 bases fit TRBD1. Germline V gene sequence: CDR1 MNHEY, CDR2 SVGAGI. J lost 10 bases, V lost 2 bases, and 9 bases had no gene match. CDR3 length: 14 amino acids. CDR3 nucleotides: TGTGCCAGCAGTTACGATAGGGACAGGAATATCCAGTACTTC. It yields the protein CASSYDRDRNIQYF.

This clone occurred once. The chain carries TRBV9 and TRBJ2-3; D ambiguous. V gave up 0 bases and J gave up 4 bases, with 3 bases separating them. The CDR3 loop spans 12 amino acids. The V gene's germline CDR1 is SGDLS and CDR2 YYNGEE. The CDR3 nucleotides read TGTGCCAGCAGCGTAGCCGCAGATACGCAGTATTTT. This gives the protein CASSVAADTQYF.

This rearrangement joins TRBV29-1 to TRBJ1-5; D gene unclear. The V end was cut by 4 bases, the J end by 0 bases, with 10 bases between. Germline-derived CDR1 and CDR2 are SQVTM and ANQGSEA. This CDR3 is 14 amino acids long. CDR3 amino acids: CSVGSGYSNQPQHF. The CDR3 DNA reads as TGCAGCGTTGGGTCAGGCTATAGCAATCAGCCCCAGCATTTT.

CDR3 DNA sequence: TGCGCCAGCAGCGCGGGGAACCCTAACTATGGCTACACCTTC. It specifies CASSAGNPNYGYTF. The rearrangement joins TRBV5-1 to TRBJ1-2, with D hard to call. V lost 4 bases and J lost 0, with 10 bases in between. Germline loops: CDR1 SGHRS, CDR2 YFSETQ. The CDR3 extends over 14 amino acids.

The V gene is TRBV7-2, the J gene TRBJ1-2, with 7 bases identical to TRBD1. The germline CDR1 and CDR2 sequences are SGHTA and FQGNSA. V lost 4 bases and J lost 7; bases outside the gene matches: 9. The CDR3 has 14 residues. The CDR3 bases are TGTGCCAGCAGCTCAGGGACAGCTCCCGTTGGCTACACCTTC. Translating it yields CASSSGTAPVGYTF.

The chain uses TRBV15 and TRBJ2-3; maybe TRBD2 (6 bases). Deletions cut 1 base from V and 5 bases from J, with 7 bases between. The germline V gene encodes CDR1 LNHNV and CDR2 YYDKDF (reference sequence). There are 13 residues in the CDR3. The CDR3 here is CATSRGGVDTQYF. The CDR3 DNA reads as TGTGCCACCAGCAGAGGGGGGGTAGATACGCAGTATTTT.

The chain carries TRBV27 and TRBJ1-1, with 7 bases matching TRBD1. After removal of 4 bases from V and 5 bases from J, the junction contained 10 bases not matched to a gene. CDR3 length: 15 residues. Looked up from germline, CDR1 is MNHEY and CDR2 is SMNVEV (reference sequence). CDR3 loop: CASSSLDRLATEAFF. As DNA, the CDR3 is TGTGCCAGCAGTTCCCTGGACAGGCTGGCAACTGAAGCTTTCTTT.

The chain combines TRBV6-5 with TRBJ1-4; D is possibly TRBD1 (5 bases). The V gene's germline CDR1 is MNHEY and CDR2 SVGAGI. The CDR3 contains 14 residues. The ends were cut back, 5 bases at V and 8 bases at J, with 15 bases in the middle. The CDR3 protein is CASSRTKIGEKLFF. In nucleotides, the CDR3 is TGTGCCAGCAGTAGGACAAAAATTGGGGAAAAACTGTTTTTT.

This clone was counted a few times. The J gene is TRBJ1-1, the V gene TRBV12-5; D remains ambiguous. This CDR3 is 16 amino acids long. The V gene lost 3 bases and the J gene lost 0 bases, with 14 bases spanning the gap. Looked up from germline, CDR1 is LGHNT and CDR2 is FRNRAP. CDR3 in amino acids: CASGLRRGSLNTEAFF. The CDR3 DNA is TGTGCTAGTGGTTTAAGGCGGGGTTCATTGAACACTGAAGCTTTCTTT.

J is TRBJ2-1 and V is TRBV12-5, with D tentatively TRBD2 (6 bases). The CDR3 totals 16 residues. Germline CDR1 LGHNT, CDR2 FRNRAP. V gave up 5 bases and J gave up 6 bases, with 20 bases separating them. The CDR3 here is CASGLDTGGAGNEQFF. CDR3 in DNA: TGTGCTAGTGGTCTCGACACTGGAGGGGCTGGCAATGAGCAGTTCTTC.

The V call is TRBV6-5, the J call TRBJ1-3, with D perhaps matching TRBD1 (6 bases). Germline V gene data show CDR1 as MNHEY and CDR2 as SVGAGI. Deletions cut 2 bases from V and 4 bases from J, with 15 bases between. The CDR3 runs 16 residues. The CDR3 DNA reads TGTGCCAGCAGTTACGGGTGGCAGGGGCTCGGAAACACCATATATTTT. This codes for CASSYGWQGLGNTIYF.

The V call is TRBV5-4, the J call TRBJ2-2, with 9 positions matching TRBD2. The V and J ends lost 4 bases and 7 bases, in that order; junction bases with no gene match: 14. CDR3 length equals 17 residues. The V gene's germline CDR1 is SGHNT and CDR2 YYREEE (reference sequence). CDR3: CASSNPAGGRAFGELFF. The CDR3, as DNA: TGTGCCAGCAGCAACCCTGCGGGGGGGAGGGCATTCGGGGAGCTGTTTTTT.

This chain joins TRBV29-1 and TRBJ2-5; 8 bases agree with TRBD1. The CDR3 has 12 residues. The germline V gene encodes CDR1 SQVTM and CDR2 ANQGSEA. The ends lost 3 bases at V and 3 bases at J; junction bases unmatched: 0. Here the CDR3 reads CSVETGEETQYF. CDR3 in DNA: TGCAGCGTTGAGACAGGGGAAGAGACCCAGTACTTC.

Worth noting for this clone: The identical CDR3 is also encoded by other nucleotide sequences in the sample. The chain joins TRBV18 to TRBJ2-7; TRBD2 aligns across 12 bases. Trimming took 6 bases from V and 1 from J; bases not matched to a gene: 4. Germline V gene sequence: CDR1 KGHSH, CDR2 LQKENI. The CDR3 is 15 amino acids. Here the CDR3 DNA reads TGTGCCAGCTCTCCGACTAGCGGGGGATCCTACGAGCAGTACTTC. Protein sequence: CASSPTSGGSYEQYF.

The gene calls are TRBV27 and TRBJ1-5; D is ambiguous. With 6 bases removed from V and 5 bases from J, the gap between germline ends came to 23 bases. Germline assignment: CDR1 MNHEY and CDR2 SMNVEV (reference sequence). There are 17 residues in the CDR3. The CDR3 reads CASSPRTGRGRDQPQHF. The CDR3 nucleotides are TGTGCCAGCAGCCCTCGGACGGGGAGAGGTCGGGATCAGCCCCAGCATTTT.

The genes are TRBV4-2 and TRBJ1-2; D is possibly TRBD1 (6 bases). V was pared by 0 bases and J by 8 bases, with 19 bases between. The germline V gene encodes CDR1 LGHNA and CDR2 YNFKEQ. The CDR3 totals 16 residues. The chain's CDR3 is CASSQDSSGVIRGYTF. The CDR3 DNA is TGTGCCAGCAGCCAAGATTCCTCAGGGGTAATTAGGGGCTACACCTTC.

The rearrangement joins TRBV7-2 to TRBJ2-7; 9 nucleotides align to TRBD1. V was pared by 3 bases and J by 6 bases, with 6 bases of the junction left unmatched. The CDR3 covers 14 residues. CDR1 is SGHTA and CDR2 is FQGNSA in the germline V gene. This CDR3 is CASSFRDRASEQYF. CDR3 in DNA: TGTGCCAGCAGCTTCCGGGACAGGGCTTCCGAGCAGTACTTC.

The chain couples TRBV6-4 to TRBJ2-5; D may be TRBD2 (6 bases). This CDR3 has 17 residues. Trimming left V 6 bases short and J 3 bases short, with 23 bases between. Germline lookup yields CDR1 MRHNA and CDR2 SNTAGT. The CDR3 DNA follows: TGTGCCAGCAGCTCTAATGCTCCCCTAGCGTCCAAAGAGACCCAGTACTTC. The encoded protein is CASSSNAPLASKETQYF.

V is TRBV4-2 and J is TRBJ2-1; 8 nucleotides agree with TRBD2. This CDR3 comprises 16 residues. The V gene end was trimmed by 0 bases and the J gene end by 4 bases; junction bases not matched to a gene: 5. CDR1 LGHNA and CDR2 YNFKEQ come from the germline V gene. CDR3 nucleotides: TGTGCCAGCAGCCAAGATTGGGGCGGGGGGTACAATGAGCAGTTCTTC. Encoded protein: CASSQDWGGGYNEQFF.

The chain recombines TRBV27 with TRBJ1-2, with 7 bases fitting TRBD1. The length of the CDR3 is 13 residues. Losses at the gene ends were 6 bases for V and 3 bases for J; bases not matched to a gene: 4. CDR1 is MNHEY, CDR2 SMNVEV, per germline (reference sequence). This CDR3 is CASRRQGYYGYTF. CDR3 nucleotides: TGTGCCAGCAGGCGACAGGGATACTATGGCTACACCTTC.

The chain recombines TRBV19 with TRBJ1-1, with D perhaps matching TRBD1 (5 bases). With 7 bases removed from V and 4 bases from J, the gap between germline ends came to 16 bases. The CDR3 consists of 14 residues. The germline V gene has CDR1 LNHDA and CDR2 SQIVND (reference sequence). CDR3 in amino acids: CASTIRPGGTEAFF. CDR3 in DNA: TGTGCCAGTACGATAAGGCCGGGGGGCACTGAAGCTTTCTTT.

The V gene is TRBV6-1, the J gene TRBJ2-7, with a possible D match to TRBD1 (5 bases). V was pared by 6 bases and J by 4 bases, with 10 bases between. The CDR3 is 12 residues long. Germline V gene data show CDR1 as MNHNS and CDR2 as SASEGT. CDR3: CASRGPGYEQYF. As DNA, the CDR3 is TGTGCCAGCAGGGGGCCCGGGTACGAGCAGTACTTC.

The chain couples TRBV7-8 to TRBJ1-5; D gene ambiguous. V was cut by 8 bases and J by 0 bases, with 8 bases left in between. Germline V gene sequence: CDR1 SGHVS, CDR2 FQNEAQ. This CDR3 is 13 amino acids long. CDR3 sequence (DNA): TGTGCCAGCTCCGCGGATAGCAATCAGCCCCAGCATTTT. This gives the protein CASSADSNQPQHF.

This rearrangement joins TRBV7-2 to TRBJ2-3; TRBD2 is a possible D gene (6 bases). The CDR3 length is 16 residues. Trimming cost V 5 bases and J 2 bases, with 17 bases left between them. CDR1 SGHTA and CDR2 FQGNSA come from the germline V gene. This CDR3 is CASSPLPGVFTDTQYF. The CDR3 DNA reads as TGTGCCAGCAGCCCCTTACCGGGGGTGTTCACAGATACGCAGTATTTT.

The genes are TRBV5-1 and TRBJ2-6, with 11 nucleotides matching TRBD1. The CDR3 has 18 amino acids. The trim removed 5 bases at V and 0 bases at J, leaving 7 bases unmatched. Germline V gene sequence: CDR1 SGHRS, CDR2 YFSETQ. CDR3 residues: CASSMLGTGGSGANVLTF. The CDR3 DNA reads as TGCGCCAGCAGTATGCTTGGGACAGGGGGCTCTGGGGCCAACGTCCTGACTTTC.